This T cell receptor (beta chain) was captured by sequencing in a study of breast tumors, draining lymph nodes, adjacent tissues. Axillary draining lymph nodes of breast cancer patients supplied the node samples. The table lists this clonotype with many counts. Its antigen is currently unknown. The study, taken as a whole, reports: Tumor and nontumor repertoires were significantly more similar in luminal-like than in basal-like breast cancer. Tumor TCR diversity was below lymph nodes but above nontumor tissue.

MiXCR, applied by TCRdb to the multiplex PCR reads, yields one record per CDR3 protein. The sample holds approximately 210,000 distinct CDR3 sequences, 32% seen once. The germline V and J ends were trimmed by 4 bases and 0 bases, with 7 bases remaining between them. This CDR3 region has 13 residues. Per the germline V gene, CDR1 is GTSNPN and CDR2 is SVGIG (reference sequence). This chain uses TRBV30 with TRBJ2-1; no firm D call. The sample comprised axillary lymph node tissue. This receptor was identified in a female donor with breast cancer. Some clones in this sample may be carry-over from other donors' samples. The DNA for the CDR3 is TGTGCCTGGACGTGGAGCTCCTACAATGAGCAGTTCTTC. Its protein is CAWTWSSYNEQFF.